Listed below are T cell receptor beta chains from one sample, sequenced in a study of identical twins. TCRdb reprocessed the 5' RACE reads via MiXCR and lists one record per CDR3 protein. This sample yields 310,000 or so distinct CDR3 sequences, of which 9.5% are seen a single time; roughly 7% belongs to the top ten. The same sample was also used in a study of yellow fever vaccine responses in identical twins.

Input material: CD8+ T cells sorted from blood. All receptors derive from a woman aged 18-29 years in good health. The CDR3 runs from the conserved cysteine through the conserved F or W. The D gene is left open where the match is weak. Size values are once, few and many counts, or a class for expanded clones, and some rows have none.

V: TRBV7-6
D: NA
J: TRBJ2-7
size: NA
DNA: TGTGCCAGCAGCGCCGGGACCACCGAGCAGTACTTC
CDR3: CASSAGTTEQYF

V: TRBV20-1
D: TRBD2
J: TRBJ2-5
size: NA
DNA: TGCAGTGCTAGGGATGACTTTTCTCGATGGCGGGGGACCTCCCCAGAGACCCAGTACTTC
CDR3: CSARDDFSRWRGTSPETQYF

V: TRBV3-1
D: TRBD2
J: TRBJ2-1
size: NA
DNA: TGTGCCAGCAGCAAGAAGGGACTAGCGGCTAACAATGAGCAGTTCTTC
CDR3: CASSKKGLAANNEQFF

V: TRBV2
D: NA
J: TRBJ2-2
size: many
DNA: TGTGCCAGCAGTGATTGGGTCTCGAACACCGGGGAGCTGTTTTTT
CDR3: CASSDWVSNTGELFF

V: TRBV6-4
D: TRBD1
J: TRBJ1-2
size: many
DNA: TGTGCCAGCAGTGAGTCGGGACAGGGTAACTATGGCTACACCTTC
CDR3: CASSESGQGNYGYTF

V: TRBV29-1
D: NA
J: TRBJ2-3
size: NA
DNA: TGCAGCGTGACGGCTGATACGCAGTATTTT
CDR3: CSVTADTQYF

V: TRBV29-1
D: NA
J: TRBJ2-7
size: many
DNA: TGCAGCGTTGCTTCTTACTCCTACGAGCAGTACTTC
CDR3: CSVASYSYEQYF

V: TRBV4-3
D: TRBD2
J: TRBJ2-3
size: few
DNA: TGCGCCAGCAGCCAAGATCCCAGCGGGAGCCCAGATACGCAGTATTTT
CDR3: CASSQDPSGSPDTQYF

V: TRBV10-2
D: TRBD1
J: TRBJ2-2
size: many
DNA: TGCGCCAGCATGACAGGGTCTGGGAACACCGGGGAGCTGTTTTTT
CDR3: CASMTGSGNTGELFF

V: TRBV5-6
D: NA
J: TRBJ2-5
size: NA
DNA: TGTGCCAGCAGCTTGACTGACGGGACCCAGTACTTC
CDR3: CASSLTDGTQYF

V: TRBV6-4
D: NA
J: TRBJ2-3
size: many
DNA: TGTGCCAGCAGTCCAGCCCCCCCCGGATCAGCGGATACGCAGTATTTT
CDR3: CASSPAPPGSADTQYF

V: TRBV13
D: NA
J: TRBJ1-4
size: NA
DNA: TGTGCCAGCGCATCCGGGGCTCCGACTAATGAAAAACTGTTTTTT
CDR3: CASASGAPTNEKLFF

V: TRBV12-3/TRBV12-4
D: NA
J: TRBJ2-4
size: NA
DNA: TGTGCCAGCAGTTTAAGTCAAGGACAGACCAGTCAGTACTTC
CDR3: CASSLSQGQTSQYF